This section outlines one T cell receptor (beta chain) sequence together with its context. The data are from a study of blood T cell repertoires in COVID-19. This CDR3 has 15 amino acids. In germline, CDR1 is KGHSH, CDR2 LQKENI. J was trimmed by 4 bases and V by 2 bases; bases with no gene match: 6. Authors' methods: Estimation of nucleated cell counts was performed using reference gene primer amplification. The repertoire was sequenced with immunoSEQ multiplex PCR; TCRdb's copy has only in-frame clones and lacks some. The DNA was the basis for D and trimming; V, J and clone size are from that table. This sample has 200,000 or so clones, with about 88% found just once.

The specimen was peripheral blood. This clonotype was obtained from a woman in her thirties or forties who had recovered from COVID-19. This chain joins TRBV18 and TRBJ2-7; 9 bases agree with TRBD1. CDR3 bases: TGTGCCAGCTCACCATCAGACAGGGGGGGATACGAGCAGTACTTC. It specifies CASSPSDRGGYEQYF.